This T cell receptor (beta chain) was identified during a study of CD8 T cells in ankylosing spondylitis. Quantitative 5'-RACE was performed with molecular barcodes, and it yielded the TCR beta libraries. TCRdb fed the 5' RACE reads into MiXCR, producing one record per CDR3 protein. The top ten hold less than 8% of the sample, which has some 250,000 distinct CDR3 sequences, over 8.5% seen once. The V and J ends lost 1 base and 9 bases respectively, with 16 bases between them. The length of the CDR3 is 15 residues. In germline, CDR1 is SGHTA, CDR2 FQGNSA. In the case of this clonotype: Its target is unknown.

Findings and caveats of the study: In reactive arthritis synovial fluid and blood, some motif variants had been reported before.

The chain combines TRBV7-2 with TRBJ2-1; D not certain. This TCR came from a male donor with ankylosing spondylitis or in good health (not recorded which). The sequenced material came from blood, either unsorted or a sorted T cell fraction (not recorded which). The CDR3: CASSLDPRKIGEQFF. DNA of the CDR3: TGTGCCAGCAGCTTAGACCCGAGGAAGATAGGTGAGCAGTTCTTC.